The entry below describes one T cell receptor beta chain. The sample is drawn from a study of blood T cell repertoires in COVID-19. Overall study: COVID-19 samples, acute and convalescent, were from the United States, Italy and Spain. PBMCs, B-cell-depleted T cells, or T cells were the source of the cDNA or gDNA that made up the material.

Authors' analysis steps: Researchers report that nucleated cell counts were estimated from reference gene primer amplification. The protocol was immunoSEQ multiplex PCR, while the TCRdb copy is restricted to in-frame clones and leaves out a portion. V and J calls and clone size are as listed in that table; D and trimming were resolved from the DNA. The repertoire consists of 140,000 to 150,000 clones, with about 74% occurring once and the leading ten covering 16%. The sample comprised peripheral blood. The sequence was collected from a man aged 50 or older with acute or convalescent COVID-19.

The DNA for the CDR3 is TGCGCCAGCAGCTTGACAGGGGAGAACACTGAAGCTTTCTTT. This encodes CASSLTGENTEAFF. The rearrangement uses TRBV5-1 and TRBJ1-1; 7 nucleotides line up with TRBD1. CDR1 SGHRS and CDR2 YFSETQ come from the germline V gene. The V and J ends lost 1 base and 1 base, in that order; junction bases with no gene match: 1. There are 14 residues in the CDR3.